Below are 17 T cell receptor beta chains sequenced from a single sample in a study of neoadjuvant anti-PD-1 for oral cavity cancer. Method: immunoSEQ multiplex PCR; TCRdb's copy keeps in-frame clones and lacks some. The profile shows 14,000 or so clones, roughly 70% of them singletons. Time point here: after neoadjuvant nivolumab, at surgical resection. The sequencing here drew on PBMCs, taken after nivolumab (anti-PD-1) treatment. These receptors were collected from a person between 40 and 80 years old with oral cavity squamous cell carcinoma.

CDR3 loop: CASGTGGTEAFF. For the CDR3, the DNA is TGTGCCAGCGGGACAGGGGGCACTGAAGCTTTCTTT. The J gene is TRBJ1-1, the V gene TRBV6-1; 11 positions match TRBD1. The CDR3 spans 12 residues. Losses at the gene ends were 8 bases for V and 4 bases for J; bases not matched to a gene: 0. Germline loops: CDR1 MNHNS, CDR2 SASEGT.

This sequence joins TRBV19 and TRBJ1-3; a possible D gene is TRBD1 (5 bases). The CDR3 is 18 amino acids. The V and J ends lost 3 bases and 0 bases respectively, with 18 bases between them. CDR1 is LNHDA, CDR2 SQIVND, per germline (reference sequence). Written as DNA, the CDR3 is TGTGCCAGTAGTATCGAGATCGCGGTTAGGGGCTCTGGAAACACCATATATTTT. Its translation is CASSIEIAVRGSGNTIYF.

CDR3 DNA: TGTGCCAGCAGTTACTCTATATGGACTGAGCAGTTCTTC. Amino acids: CASSYSIWTEQFF. The chain joins TRBV6-5 to TRBJ2-1; D is undetermined. The V gene lost 0 bases and the J gene lost 9 bases, with 9 bases spanning the gap. The CDR3 has 13 amino acids. CDR1 is MNHEY, CDR2 SVGAGI, per germline.

This CDR3 reads CASSGPGHQSYEQYF. For the CDR3, the DNA is TGTGCCAGCAGTGGCCCGGGACATCAGTCCTACGAGCAGTACTTC. The chain uses TRBV27 and TRBJ2-7; maybe TRBD1 (6 bases). The CDR3 totals 15 residues. V was trimmed by 5 bases and J by 1 base, leaving 15 bases between them. Per the germline V gene, CDR1 is MNHEY and CDR2 is SMNVEV (reference sequence).

The chain employs TRBV7-3 and TRBJ2-7; TRBD1 or TRBD2 may be the D gene (5 bases each). Looked up from germline, CDR1 is SGHTA and CDR2 is FQGTGA. V was cut by 3 bases and J by 4 bases, with 25 bases left in between. The CDR3 has 18 residues. The CDR3 here is CASSFPTEKTGIPYEQYF. In nucleotides, the CDR3 is TGTGCCAGCAGCTTTCCGACAGAGAAGACGGGGATCCCTTACGAGCAGTACTTC.

The CDR3 DNA sequence: TGTGCCAGTAGTTCCCGCGGGGCGGATACGCAGTATTTT. This codes for CASSSRGADTQYF. The rearrangement links TRBV19 to TRBJ2-3; perhaps TRBD2 as D (6 bases). Germline CDR1 reads LNHDA; CDR2 reads SQIVND (reference sequence). The V end was cut by 5 bases, the J end by 6 bases, with 12 bases between. This CDR3 is 13 amino acids long.

The table lists this clone with a count of one. This rearrangement joins TRBV9 to TRBJ2-5; D possibly corresponds to TRBD2 (5 bases). The CDR3 length is 14 residues. Germline V gives CDR1 SGDLS, CDR2 YYNGEE. Trimming took off 3 bases at V and 7 bases at J, with 16 bases between the two ends. CDR3 sequence reads: CASSALATRGTQYF. The CDR3 coding sequence is TGTGCCAGCAGCGCGTTAGCCACCCGGGGGACCCAGTACTTC.

In nucleotides, the CDR3 is TGTGCCACCAGCAGACCTTCCGGGGTAGGGCTGAGCTCCTACGAGCAGTACTTC. It is translated as CATSRPSGVGLSSYEQYF. The rearrangement links TRBV15 to TRBJ2-7; tentative D call: TRBD2 (5 bases). V dropped 2 bases and J dropped 0 bases, with 20 bases sitting between them. The CDR3 length is 18 residues. The germline V gene encodes CDR1 LNHNV and CDR2 YYDKDF (reference sequence).

The V call is TRBV5-6, the J call TRBJ2-7, with 10 bases matching TRBD2. V dropped 4 bases and J dropped 4; count of bases not matched to a gene: 8. The CDR3 consists of 15 residues. The germline V gene encodes CDR1 SGHDT and CDR2 YYEEEE. The CDR3 DNA reads TGTGCCAGCAGCCCTTCTAGCGGGAGAGGGTACGAGCAGTACTTC. Its protein product is CASSPSSGRGYEQYF.

As DNA, the CDR3 is TGTGCCAGCAGTGCGACAGGGGATGAAAAACTGTTTTTT. This sequence encodes CASSATGDEKLFF. The chain joins TRBV6-1 to TRBJ1-4, with 8 bases identical to TRBD1. The CDR3 loop spans 13 amino acids. V shed 4 bases, J shed 6 bases, and the junction held 1 base outside the gene matches. Germline loops: CDR1 MNHNS, CDR2 SASEGT.

The chain uses TRBV6-1 and TRBJ2-1, with a tentative D call TRBD2 (5 bases). The germline V gene encodes CDR1 MNHNS and CDR2 SASEGT. The V and J ends lost 6 bases and 5 bases respectively, with 17 bases between them. The CDR3 runs 15 residues. The CDR3 DNA reads TGTGCCAGCAGGGGGTATGAGGGTTCCAACAATGAGCAGTTCTTC. Translation: CASRGYEGSNNEQFF.

The chain employs TRBV5-1 and TRBJ2-7; 7 positions match TRBD2. Germline V gene lookup returns CDR1 SGHRS and CDR2 YFSETQ. Unmatched junction bases numbered 3, after V lost 0 bases and J lost 0 bases. The CDR3 is 15 amino acids. The CDR3 DNA reads as TGCGCCAGCAGCTTGGGGACTAGGGCCTCCTACGAGCAGTACTTC. Translation: CASSLGTRASYEQYF. Full variable domain (outside the CDR3, taken from reference TRBV5-1 and TRBJ2-7): KAGVTQTPRYLIKTRGQQVTLSCSPISGHRSVSWYQQTPGQGLQFLFEYFSETQRNKGNFPGRFSGRQFSNSRSEMNVSTLELGDSALYLCASSLGTRASYEQYFGPGTRLTVT.

The gene calls are TRBV4-1 and TRBJ2-3; TRBD2 aligns across 7 bases. V was pared by 4 bases and J by 0 bases, with 7 bases of the junction left unmatched. The CDR3 totals 16 residues. Germline CDR1 reads MGHRA; CDR2 reads YSYEKL. CDR3 loop: CASSLRLAASTDTQYF. The CDR3 DNA sequence: TGCGCCAGCAGCCTCCGACTAGCTGCGAGCACAGATACGCAGTATTTT.

This chain connects TRBV6-5 to TRBJ2-3; D possibly corresponds to TRBD2 (6 bases). The CDR3 loop spans 15 amino acids. With 6 bases removed from V and 1 base from J, the gap between germline ends came to 14 bases. Germline V CDR1 and CDR2: MNHEY, SVGAGI. This CDR3 is CASRGGMLGTDTQYF. As DNA, the CDR3 is TGTGCCAGCAGAGGCGGGATGTTGGGCACAGATACGCAGTATTTT.

The chain carries TRBV29-1 and TRBJ2-3, with 7 positions matching TRBD1. CDR1 and CDR2 (germline): SQVTM, ANQGSEA. The CDR3 is 11 amino acids. V lost 3 bases, J lost 9 bases, and 3 bases stayed unmatched. The CDR3 nucleotides read TGCAGCGTTGACAGGGGGTGGACGCAGTATTTT. Protein product: CSVDRGWTQYF.

The chain links TRBV28 to TRBJ1-2, with no clear D. Trimming left V 2 bases short and J 4 bases short, with 11 bases between. The CDR3 runs 14 residues. Germline values: CDR1 MDHEN, CDR2 SYDVKM. CDR3 bases: TGTGCCAGCAGTTTAATCGGAATGGGCTATGGCTACACCTTC. Its protein product is CASSLIGMGYGYTF.

The chain uses TRBV19 and TRBJ2-3; maybe TRBD1 (5 bases). The V end was cut by 3 bases, the J end by 0 bases, with 16 bases between. CDR1 and CDR2 (germline): LNHDA, SQIVND (reference sequence). The CDR3 runs 17 residues. In nucleotides, the CDR3 is TGTGCCAGTAGTATCGCTCCAGGGCAGACTAGCACAGATACGCAGTATTTT. It specifies CASSIAPGQTSTDTQYF.